The clone carrying this T cell receptor (beta chain) appeared many times. This entry is derived from a study of T-cell memory formation after mild COVID-19. The germline V gene has CDR1 SNHLY and CDR2 FYNNEI. V was pared by 7 bases and J by 0 bases, with 7 bases of the junction left unmatched. This CDR3 has 16 residues. TCRdb reanalysed the 5' RACE reads using MiXCR and keeps one entry per CDR3 protein. Among 25,000 to 30,000 distinct CDR3 sequences listed, more than 15% were seen once. The clonotype originates from an adult who had mild COVID-19 (a few samples of this study predate the infection). Cell type and time point are not known. Sequenced: PBMCs or a T cell subset sorted from them (not recorded which). The chain combines TRBV2 with TRBJ1-2, with 11 positions matching TRBD1. The CDR3 region is CASKLGQGAANYGYTF. For the CDR3, the DNA is TGTGCCAGCAAATTAGGACAGGGGGCCGCTAACTATGGCTACACCTTC.